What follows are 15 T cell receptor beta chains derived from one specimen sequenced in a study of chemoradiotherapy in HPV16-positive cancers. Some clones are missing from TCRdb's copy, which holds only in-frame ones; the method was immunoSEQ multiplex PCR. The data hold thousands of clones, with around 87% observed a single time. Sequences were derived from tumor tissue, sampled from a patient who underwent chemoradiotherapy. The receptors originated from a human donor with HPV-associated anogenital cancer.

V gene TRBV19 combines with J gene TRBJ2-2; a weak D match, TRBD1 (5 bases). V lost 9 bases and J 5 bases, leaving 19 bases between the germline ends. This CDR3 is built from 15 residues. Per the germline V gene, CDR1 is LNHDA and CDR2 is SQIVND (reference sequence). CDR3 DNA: TGTGCCAGCAAATCCCCAGGGAAAGGGACCGGGGAGCTGTTTTTT. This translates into CASKSPGKGTGELFF.

As DNA, the CDR3 is TGTGCCAGCAGCCACGACAGGGAAAGAACTGAAGCTTTCTTT. It encodes CASSHDRERTEAFF. The rearrangement uses TRBV2 and TRBJ1-1; 7 bases match TRBD1. Losses at the gene ends were 6 bases for V and 5 bases for J; bases not matched to a gene: 9. Germline CDR1 and CDR2: SNHLY and FYNNEI. The CDR3 runs to 14 residues.

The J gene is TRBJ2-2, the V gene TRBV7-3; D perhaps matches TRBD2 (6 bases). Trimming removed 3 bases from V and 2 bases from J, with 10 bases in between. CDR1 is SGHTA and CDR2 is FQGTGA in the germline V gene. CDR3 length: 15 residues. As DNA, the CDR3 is TGTGCCAGCAGCTTTGGCGGGGCCAACACCGGGGAGCTGTTTTTT. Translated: CASSFGGANTGELFF.

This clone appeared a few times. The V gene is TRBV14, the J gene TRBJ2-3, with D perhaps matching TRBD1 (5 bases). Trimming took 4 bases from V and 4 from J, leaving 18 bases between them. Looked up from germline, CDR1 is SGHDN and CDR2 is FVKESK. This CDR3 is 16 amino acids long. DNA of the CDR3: TGTGCCAGCAGCCCATGGACATACTCGGCCGCAGATACGCAGTATTTT. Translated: CASSPWTYSAADTQYF.

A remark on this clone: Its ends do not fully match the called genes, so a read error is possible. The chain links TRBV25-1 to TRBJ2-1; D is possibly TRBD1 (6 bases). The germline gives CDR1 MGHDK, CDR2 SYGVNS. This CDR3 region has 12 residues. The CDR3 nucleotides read TGTGCCAGCAGTCCTCAGGGGATAATTCGGGTCTTC. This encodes CASSPQGIIRVF.

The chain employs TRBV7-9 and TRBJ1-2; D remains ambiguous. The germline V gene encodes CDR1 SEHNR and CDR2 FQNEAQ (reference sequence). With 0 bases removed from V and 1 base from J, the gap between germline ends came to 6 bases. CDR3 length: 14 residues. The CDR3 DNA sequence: TGTGCCAGCAGCTTAGCTGCGGTTAACTATGGCTACACCTTC. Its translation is CASSLAAVNYGYTF.

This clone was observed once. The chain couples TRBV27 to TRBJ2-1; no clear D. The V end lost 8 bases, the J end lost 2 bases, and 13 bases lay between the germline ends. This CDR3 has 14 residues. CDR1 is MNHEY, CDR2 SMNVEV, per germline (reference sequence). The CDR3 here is CASAGDGTYNEQFF. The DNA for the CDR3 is TGTGCCAGCGCAGGTGACGGTACCTACAATGAGCAGTTCTTC.

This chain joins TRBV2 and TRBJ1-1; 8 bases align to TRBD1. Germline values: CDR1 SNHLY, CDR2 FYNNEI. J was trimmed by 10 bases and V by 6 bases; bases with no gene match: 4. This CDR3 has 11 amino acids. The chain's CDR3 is CASSQGAGAFF. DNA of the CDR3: TGTGCCAGCAGCCAGGGGGCCGGAGCTTTCTTT.

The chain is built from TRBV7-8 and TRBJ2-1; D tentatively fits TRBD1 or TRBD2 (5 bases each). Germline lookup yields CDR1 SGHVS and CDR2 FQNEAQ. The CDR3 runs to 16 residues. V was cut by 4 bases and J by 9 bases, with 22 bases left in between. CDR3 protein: CASSSLSRLPGLEQFF. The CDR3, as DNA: TGTGCCAGCAGCTCACTCTCTCGTCTCCCGGGGCTTGAGCAGTTCTTC.

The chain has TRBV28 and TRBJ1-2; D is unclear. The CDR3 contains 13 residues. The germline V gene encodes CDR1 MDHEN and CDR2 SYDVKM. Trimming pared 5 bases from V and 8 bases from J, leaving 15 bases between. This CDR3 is CASSTRATGGYTF. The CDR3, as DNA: TGTGCCAGCAGTACACGCGCAACGGGGGGCTACACCTTC.

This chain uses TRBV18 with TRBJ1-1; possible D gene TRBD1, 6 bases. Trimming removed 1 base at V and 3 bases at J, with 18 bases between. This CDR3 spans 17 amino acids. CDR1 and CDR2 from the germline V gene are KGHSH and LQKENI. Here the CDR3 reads CASSPLPQTGIDTEAFF. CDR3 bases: TGTGCCAGCTCACCACTACCTCAAACAGGGATCGACACTGAAGCTTTCTTT.

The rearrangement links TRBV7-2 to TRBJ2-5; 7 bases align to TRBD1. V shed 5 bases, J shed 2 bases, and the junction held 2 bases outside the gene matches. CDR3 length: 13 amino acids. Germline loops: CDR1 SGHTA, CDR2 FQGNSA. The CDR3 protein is CASSPDRQETQYF. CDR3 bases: TGTGCCAGCAGCCCGGACAGGCAAGAGACCCAGTACTTC.

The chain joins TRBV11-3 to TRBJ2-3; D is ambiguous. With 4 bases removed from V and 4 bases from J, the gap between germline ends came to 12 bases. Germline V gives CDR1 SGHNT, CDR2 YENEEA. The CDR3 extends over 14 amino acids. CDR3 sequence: CASSWGSEADTQYF. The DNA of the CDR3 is TGTGCCAGCAGCTGGGGATCGGAAGCAGATACGCAGTATTTT.

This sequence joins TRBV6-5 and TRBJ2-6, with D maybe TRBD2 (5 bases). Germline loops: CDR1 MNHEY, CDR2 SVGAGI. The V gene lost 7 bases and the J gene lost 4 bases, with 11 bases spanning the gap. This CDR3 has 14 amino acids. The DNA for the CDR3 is TGTGCCAGCATGGCGGACTGGGGGGCCAACGTCCTGACTTTC. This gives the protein CASMADWGANVLTF.

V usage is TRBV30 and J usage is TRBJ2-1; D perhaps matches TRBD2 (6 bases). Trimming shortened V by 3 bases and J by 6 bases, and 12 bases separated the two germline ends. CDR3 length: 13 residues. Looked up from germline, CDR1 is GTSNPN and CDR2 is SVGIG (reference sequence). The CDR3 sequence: CAWRLGGRNEQFF. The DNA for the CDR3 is TGTGCCTGGAGGTTGGGGGGTCGCAATGAGCAGTTCTTC.